These 25 T cell receptor beta chains share one sample of origin, sequenced in a study of OX40 agonist ivuxolimab in advanced cancers. Assay used: immunoSEQ multiplex PCR; TCRdb lists only in-frame clones, some missing. The sample gives roughly 16,000 clones, 86% of which show up once; around 4% is in the top ten. Material: CD4+ or CD8+ T cells sorted from blood, obtained in a trial of the OX40 agonist ivuxolimab. Receptor source: an adult with an advanced solid tumor such as melanoma, head and neck, liver or kidney cancer.

The CDR3 DNA sequence: TGTGCCAGCTCCGGGACAGTTTATTCACCCCTCCACTTT. Protein product: CASSGTVYSPLHF. The rearrangement links TRBV28 to TRBJ1-6; 7 nucleotides agree with TRBD1. The CDR3 has 13 residues. Germline V gene lookup returns CDR1 MDHEN and CDR2 SYDVKM. With V trimmed by 8 bases and J by 8 bases, 6 bases remained unmatched.

The chain links TRBV6-1 to TRBJ2-7, with TRBD2 matching 11 bases. The CDR3 contains 15 residues. Germline lookup yields CDR1 MNHNS and CDR2 SASEGT. After removal of 2 bases from V and 5 bases from J, the junction contained 5 bases not matched to a gene. This chain's CDR3 is CASSEWSSGRNEQYF. The DNA of the CDR3 is TGTGCCAGCAGTGAATGGTCTAGCGGGAGGAACGAGCAGTACTTC.

The chain couples TRBV7-9 to TRBJ2-2; 8 nucleotides line up with TRBD1. After removal of 5 bases from V and 1 base from J, the junction contained 3 bases not matched to a gene. CDR3 size: 15 residues. Per germline, CDR1 SEHNR and CDR2 FQNEAQ (reference sequence). The CDR3 spells CASSPGTGNTGELFF. The CDR3 DNA reads TGTGCCAGCAGCCCAGGGACAGGGAACACCGGGGAGCTGTTTTTT.

The CDR3 DNA reads as TGTGCCAGCAGCGTAGATGGGACTAGCGGGAGCTGGGAGCAGTTCTTC. Translation: CASSVDGTSGSWEQFF. The V gene is TRBV9, the J gene TRBJ2-1; 14 bases align to TRBD2. The germline V gene has CDR1 SGDLS and CDR2 YYNGEE. V shed 0 bases, J shed 10 bases, and the junction held 6 bases outside the gene matches. The CDR3 has 16 amino acids.

The chain couples TRBV6-6 to TRBJ1-2; the D is unclear. V was trimmed by 5 bases and J by 1 base, leaving 11 bases between them. This CDR3 is 14 amino acids long. Germline V gene sequence: CDR1 MNHNY, CDR2 SVGAGI (reference sequence). The DNA for the CDR3 is TGTGCCAGCAGTGCATTGACTCTTAACTATGGCTACACCTTC. Amino acids: CASSALTLNYGYTF.

The gene calls are TRBV19 and TRBJ1-5, with TRBD1 identical over 8 bases. V was pared by 7 bases and J by 7 bases, with 6 bases of the junction left unmatched. Germline V gene lookup returns CDR1 LNHDA and CDR2 SQIVND (reference sequence). This CDR3 comprises 13 residues. CDR3 in DNA: TGTGCCAGTACTGGACAGGGTCCCCAGCCCCAGCATTTT. It yields the protein CASTGQGPQPQHF.

This chain uses TRBV5-5 with TRBJ2-2; D call uncertain. The V end was cut by 2 bases, the J end by 1 base, with 3 bases between. CDR1 and CDR2 (germline): SGHKS, YYEKEE (reference sequence). This CDR3 region has 13 residues. CDR3 in amino acids: CASSLRNTGELFF. The CDR3 region has the DNA TGTGCCAGCAGCTTAAGGAACACCGGGGAGCTGTTTTTT.

The chain employs TRBV5-5 and TRBJ2-7; a possible D gene is TRBD2 (6 bases). The CDR3 consists of 15 residues. The V and J ends lost 0 bases and 7 bases respectively, with 17 bases between them. Germline lookup yields CDR1 SGHKS and CDR2 YYEKEE (reference sequence). CDR3 sequence: CASSLVGRDSSEQYF. For the CDR3, the DNA is TGTGCCAGCAGCTTGGTTGGCAGGGACTCGTCGGAGCAGTACTTC.

This sequence joins TRBV7-2 and TRBJ2-5; possibly TRBD2 for D (5 bases). The V gene's germline CDR1 is SGHTA and CDR2 FQGNSA. The CDR3 contains 15 residues. Trimming took 5 bases from V and 4 from J, leaving 17 bases between them. CDR3 sequence (DNA): TGTGCCAGCAGCCCCCCGGCCGCGGGTATAGAGACCCAGTACTTC. Its translation: CASSPPAAGIETQYF.

J is TRBJ2-6 and V is TRBV2; possible D gene TRBD1, 7 bases. Per the germline V gene, CDR1 is SNHLY and CDR2 is FYNNEI. This CDR3 is built from 15 residues. V gave up 7 bases and J gave up 2 bases, with 12 bases separating them. For the CDR3, the DNA is TGTGCCAGCACCACCAGGGGGGCTGGGGCCAACGTCCTGACTTTC. Translated, it gives CASTTRGAGANVLTF.

This chain links TRBV5-8 with TRBJ2-7; TRBD2 might be the D (6 bases). CDR1 is SGHTS, CDR2 YDEGEE, per germline. CDR3 length: 14 residues. The ends were cut back, 1 base at V and 1 base at J, with 9 bases in the middle. CDR3 sequence (DNA): TGTGCCAGCAGCTTGAGGGGACTTTCCTACGAGCAGTACTTC. Its translation is CASSLRGLSYEQYF.

In DNA form, the CDR3 reads TGTGCCAGCGCGACCGGGACAGGGAGGGGGGAGCAGTACTTC. It encodes CASATGTGRGEQYF. The chain couples TRBV27 to TRBJ2-7, with TRBD1 identical over 9 bases. Trimming at V came to 8 bases and at J to 7 bases, leaving 12 bases not matched to a gene. The CDR3 is 14 residues long. Germline CDR1 is MNHEY and CDR2 is SMNVEV (reference sequence).

This rearrangement joins TRBV28 to TRBJ1-2; 11 nucleotides line up with TRBD1. V dropped 3 bases and J dropped 9; count of bases not matched to a gene: 6. Per the germline V gene, CDR1 is MDHEN and CDR2 is SYDVKM. The CDR3 loop spans 14 amino acids. In nucleotides, the CDR3 is TGTGCCAGCAGTTTGGGGACAGGGGGAGGTAGCTACACCTTC. Its protein product is CASSLGTGGGSYTF.

This clone was detected only once. The chain links TRBV6-1 to TRBJ2-7; D unclear. The V and J ends lost 7 bases and 3 bases respectively, with 19 bases between them. This CDR3 contains 15 residues. In germline, CDR1 is MNHNS, CDR2 SASEGT. As DNA, the CDR3 is TGTGCCAGCAACCTGGGTCCGACAAACCTCTACGAGCAGTACTTC. Protein sequence: CASNLGPTNLYEQYF.

This chain uses TRBV7-9 with TRBJ2-4, with D perhaps TRBD1 (6 bases). CDR3 length equals 14 residues. Germline V gene sequence: CDR1 SEHNR, CDR2 FQNEAQ (reference sequence). The ends were cut back, 5 bases at V and 8 bases at J, with 16 bases in the middle. Here the CDR3 DNA reads TGTGCCAGCAGCCCAAACAGGGATGGGGACATTCAGTACTTC. Its protein product is CASSPNRDGDIQYF.

This chain uses TRBV7-3 with TRBJ2-4, with D perhaps matching TRBD2 (6 bases). This CDR3 has 15 amino acids. CDR1 and CDR2 from the germline V gene are SGHTA and FQGTGA. The germline V and J ends were trimmed by 4 bases and 6 bases, with 16 bases remaining between them. The CDR3 DNA reads TGTGCCAGCAGCTCCTCGGGAGTCGCGGGAAACATTCAGTACTTC. Amino acid sequence: CASSSSGVAGNIQYF.

The chain is built from TRBV6-4 and TRBJ1-4, with 8 bases matching TRBD1. The CDR3 extends over 13 amino acids. Germline CDR1 and CDR2: MRHNA and SNTAGT. The J segment lost 8 bases and the V segment lost 6 bases, leaving 5 bases of the junction unmatched. The CDR3 DNA reads TGTGCCAGCAGCGTACAGGGGGAAGAAAAACTGTTTTTT. It translates to CASSVQGEEKLFF.

This clone was seen a single time. The chain recombines TRBV6-1 with TRBJ2-2, with D perhaps being TRBD1 or TRBD2 (5 bases each). Looked up from germline, CDR1 is MNHNS and CDR2 is SASEGT. This CDR3 is built from 14 residues. Trimming pared 6 bases from V and 5 bases from J, leaving 13 bases between. The CDR3 loop is CASSLLGETGELFF. CDR3 nucleotides: TGTGCCAGCAGCCTACTGGGGGAAACCGGGGAGCTGTTTTTT.

V is TRBV7-3 and J is TRBJ1-4; D call uncertain. V shed 5 bases and J shed 3 bases, with 7 bases lying between them. Per germline, CDR1 SGHTA and CDR2 FQGTGA. The CDR3 is 13 residues long. The DNA of the CDR3 is TGTGCCAGCAGCCCCCAGGCTAATGAAAAACTGTTTTTT. The encoded protein is CASSPQANEKLFF.

This clone was found a few times. The V gene is TRBV28, the J gene TRBJ1-2; tentative D call: TRBD1 (5 bases). The CDR3 length is 15 residues. CDR1 and CDR2 from the germline V gene are MDHEN and SYDVKM. Trimming took 7 bases from V and 6 from J, leaving 21 bases between them. This CDR3 is CASTLGRGGWNGYTF. Here the CDR3 DNA reads TGTGCCAGCACCTTGGGGAGGGGAGGGTGGAATGGCTACACCTTC.

The DNA for the CDR3 is TGTGCCAGCAGCTTAGGGGCAGGGGGACGGTACGAGCAGTACTTC. It codes for CASSLGAGGRYEQYF. The chain employs TRBV7-2 and TRBJ2-5, with 7 bases that match TRBD1. The DNA end is more similar to TRBJ2-7, so the J call may be wrong. CDR1 SGHTA and CDR2 FQGNSA come from the germline V gene. The CDR3 sequence is 15 residues long.

This chain joins TRBV2 and TRBJ2-7, with D hard to call. V was trimmed by 6 bases and J by 3 bases, leaving 15 bases between them. Per germline, CDR1 SNHLY and CDR2 FYNNEI. This CDR3 is built from 14 residues. The CDR3 is CASSPRTSNYEQYF. The CDR3 nucleotides read TGTGCCAGCAGCCCCCGGACCTCGAACTACGAGCAGTACTTC.

J is TRBJ1-2 and V is TRBV7-3, with a possible D match to TRBD1 (6 bases). The CDR3 consists of 15 residues. Trimming took off 2 bases at V and 7 bases at J, with 17 bases between the two ends. Germline V lookup: CDR1 SGHTA, CDR2 FQGTGA. The CDR3 sequence is CASSLDRTKGRGYTF. The DNA of the CDR3 is TGTGCCAGCAGCTTAGACAGGACTAAGGGTCGTGGCTACACCTTC.

The chain couples TRBV19 to TRBJ1-5; D gene ambiguous. This CDR3 comprises 12 residues. The germline V gene has CDR1 LNHDA and CDR2 SQIVND (reference sequence). Trimming cost V 3 bases and J 5 bases, with 5 bases left between them. The CDR3 is CASSIRDQPQHF. The CDR3 bases are TGTGCCAGTAGTATTCGAGATCAGCCCCAGCATTTT.

CDR3 DNA: TGTGCCAGCAGCTTAGATCAGGGACGCGATGAGCAGTTCTTC. Residues: CASSLDQGRDEQFF. The chain is built from TRBV11-1 and TRBJ2-1, with D perhaps TRBD1 or TRBD2 (5 bases each). Trimming left V 1 base short and J 8 bases short, with 12 bases between. Looked up from germline, CDR1 is SGHAT and CDR2 is FQDESV (reference sequence). CDR3 length equals 14 residues.